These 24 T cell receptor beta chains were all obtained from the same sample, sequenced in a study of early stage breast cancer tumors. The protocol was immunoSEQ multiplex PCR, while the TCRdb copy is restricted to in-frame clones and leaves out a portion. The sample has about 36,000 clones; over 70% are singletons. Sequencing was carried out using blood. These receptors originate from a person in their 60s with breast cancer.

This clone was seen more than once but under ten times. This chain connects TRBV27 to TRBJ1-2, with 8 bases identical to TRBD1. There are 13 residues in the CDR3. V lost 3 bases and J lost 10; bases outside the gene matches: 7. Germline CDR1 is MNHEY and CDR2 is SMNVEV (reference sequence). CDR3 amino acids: CASSFTDRATYTF. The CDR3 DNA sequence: TGTGCCAGCAGTTTCACGGACAGGGCAACCTACACCTTC.

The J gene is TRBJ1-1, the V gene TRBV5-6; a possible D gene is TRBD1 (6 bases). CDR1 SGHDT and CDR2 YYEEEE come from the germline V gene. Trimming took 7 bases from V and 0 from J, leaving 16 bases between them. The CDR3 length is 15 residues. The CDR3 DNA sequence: TGTGCCAGCCGCCTGGGGGGGGCCATGAACACTGAAGCTTTCTTT. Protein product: CASRLGGAMNTEAFF.

The DNA for the CDR3 is TGTGCCAGCAGCCCCACCGGCGGGAGATTAGATACGCAGTATTTT. Translated, it gives CASSPTGGRLDTQYF. V is TRBV7-2 and J is TRBJ2-3; 7 nucleotides line up with TRBD2. The ends lost 5 bases at V and 5 bases at J; junction bases unmatched: 10. The CDR3 extends over 15 amino acids. CDR1 is SGHTA and CDR2 is FQGNSA in the germline V gene.

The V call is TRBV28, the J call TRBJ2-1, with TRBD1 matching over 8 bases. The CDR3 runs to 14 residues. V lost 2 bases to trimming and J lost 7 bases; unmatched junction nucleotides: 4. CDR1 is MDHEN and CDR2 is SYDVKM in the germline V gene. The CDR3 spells CASSLRQGLNEQFF. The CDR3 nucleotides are TGTGCCAGCAGTTTAAGACAGGGGTTGAATGAGCAGTTCTTC.

CDR3 sequence reads: CASSPDAQGEQYF. The CDR3 DNA is TGTGCCAGCTCACCCGACGCCCAGGGGGAGCAGTACTTC. The chain employs TRBV18 and TRBJ2-7, with TRBD1 as a possible D gene (6 bases). The CDR3 has 13 residues. V lost 3 bases and J 7 bases, leaving 13 bases between the germline ends. CDR1 and CDR2 (germline): KGHSH, LQKENI.

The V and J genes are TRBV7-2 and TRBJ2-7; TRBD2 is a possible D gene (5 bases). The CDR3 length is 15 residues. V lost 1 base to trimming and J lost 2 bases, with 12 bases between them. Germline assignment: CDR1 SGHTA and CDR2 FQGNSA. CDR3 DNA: TGTGCCAGCAGCTTAGGAATAGCGTCCACCTACGAGCAGTACTTC. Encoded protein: CASSLGIASTYEQYF. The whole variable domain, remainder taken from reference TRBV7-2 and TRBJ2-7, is GAGVSQSPSNKVTEKGKDVELRCDPISGHTALYWYRQSLGQGLEFLIYFQGNSAPDKSGLPSDRFSAERTGGSVSTLTIQRTQQEDSAVYLCASSLGIASTYEQYFGPGTRLTVT.

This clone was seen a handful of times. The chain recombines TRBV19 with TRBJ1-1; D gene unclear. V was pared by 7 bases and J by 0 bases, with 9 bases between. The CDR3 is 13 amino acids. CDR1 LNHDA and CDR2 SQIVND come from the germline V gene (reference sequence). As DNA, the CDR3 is TGTGCCAGTAAGGTACTCCTGAACACTGAAGCTTTCTTT. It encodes CASKVLLNTEAFF.

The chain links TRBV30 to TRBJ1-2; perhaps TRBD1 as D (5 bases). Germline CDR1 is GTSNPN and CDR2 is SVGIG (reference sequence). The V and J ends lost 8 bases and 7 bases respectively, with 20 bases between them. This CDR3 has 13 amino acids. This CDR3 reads CADRGAGLSGYTF. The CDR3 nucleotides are TGTGCCGATCGAGGGGCAGGGTTGAGTGGCTACACCTTC.

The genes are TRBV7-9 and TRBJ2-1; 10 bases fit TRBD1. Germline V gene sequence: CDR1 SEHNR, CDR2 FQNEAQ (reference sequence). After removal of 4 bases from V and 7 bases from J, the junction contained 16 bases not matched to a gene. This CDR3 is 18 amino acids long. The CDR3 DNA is TGTGCCAGCAGCTCAGCCGGGCAGTCCCGGGACAGGGGAAATGAGCAGTTCTTC. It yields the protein CASSSAGQSRDRGNEQFF.

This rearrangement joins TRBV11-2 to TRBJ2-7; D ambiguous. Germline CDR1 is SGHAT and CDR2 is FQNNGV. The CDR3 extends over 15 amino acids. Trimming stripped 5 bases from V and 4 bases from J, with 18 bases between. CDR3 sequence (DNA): TGTGCCAGCAGCCCTTCACGGTACCCGAGTTACGAGCAGTACTTC. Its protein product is CASSPSRYPSYEQYF.

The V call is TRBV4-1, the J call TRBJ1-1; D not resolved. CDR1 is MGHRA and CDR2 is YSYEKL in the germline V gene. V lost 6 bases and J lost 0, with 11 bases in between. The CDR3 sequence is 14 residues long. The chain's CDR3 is CASSRVVMNTEAFF. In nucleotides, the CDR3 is TGCGCCAGCAGTCGAGTAGTAATGAACACTGAAGCTTTCTTT.

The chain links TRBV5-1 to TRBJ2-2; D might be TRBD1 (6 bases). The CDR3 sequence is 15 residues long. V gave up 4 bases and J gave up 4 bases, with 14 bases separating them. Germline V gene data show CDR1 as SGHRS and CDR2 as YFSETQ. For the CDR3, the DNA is TGCGCCAGCAGCACGGGACACCCCAGCACCGGGGAGCTGTTTTTT. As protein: CASSTGHPSTGELFF.

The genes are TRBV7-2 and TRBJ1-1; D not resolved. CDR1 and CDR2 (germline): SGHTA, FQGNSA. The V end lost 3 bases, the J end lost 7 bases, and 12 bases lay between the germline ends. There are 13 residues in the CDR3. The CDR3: CASSLELRSEAFF. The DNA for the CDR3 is TGTGCCAGCAGCTTGGAGCTTCGCAGTGAAGCTTTCTTT.

CDR3 residues: CASTWGGTGEQYF. CDR3 bases: TGTGCCAGCACCTGGGGGGGGACGGGGGAGCAGTACTTC. The chain uses TRBV5-4 and TRBJ2-7; TRBD2 matches at 7 bases. The CDR3 contains 13 residues. V shed 6 bases, J shed 7 bases, and the junction held 10 bases outside the gene matches. Germline assignment: CDR1 SGHNT and CDR2 YYREEE (reference sequence). Combining the CDR3 with reference TRBV5-4 and TRBJ2-7 gives the whole variable domain ETGVTQSPTHLIKTRGQQVTLRCSSQSGHNTVSWYQQALGQGPQFIFQYYREEENGRGNFPPRFSGLQFPNYSSELNVNALELDDSALYLCASTWGGTGEQYFGPGTRLTVT.

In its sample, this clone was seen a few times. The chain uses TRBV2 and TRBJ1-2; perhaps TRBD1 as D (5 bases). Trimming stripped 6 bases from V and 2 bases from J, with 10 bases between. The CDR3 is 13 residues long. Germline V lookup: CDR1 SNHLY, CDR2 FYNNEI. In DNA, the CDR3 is TGTGCCAGCAGGTTACAGGAGAACTATGGCTACACCTTC. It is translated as CASRLQENYGYTF.

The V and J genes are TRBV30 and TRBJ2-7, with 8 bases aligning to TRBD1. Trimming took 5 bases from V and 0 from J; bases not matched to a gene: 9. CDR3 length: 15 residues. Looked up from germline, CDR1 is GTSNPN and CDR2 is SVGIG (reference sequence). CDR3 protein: CAWDPDRGTSYEQYF. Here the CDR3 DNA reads TGTGCCTGGGATCCTGACAGGGGAACCTCCTACGAGCAGTACTTC.

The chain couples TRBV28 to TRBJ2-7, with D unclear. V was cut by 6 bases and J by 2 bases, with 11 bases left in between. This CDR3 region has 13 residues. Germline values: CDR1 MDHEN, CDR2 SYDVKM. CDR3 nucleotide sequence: TGTGCCAGCAGACCCCCCGGTCCCTACGAGCAGTACTTC. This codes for CASRPPGPYEQYF.

For the CDR3, the DNA is TGTGCCAGCAGCTTATCCACAGGGGGCGCTTTTGAAAAACTGTTTTTT. Protein: CASSLSTGGAFEKLFF. The chain is built from TRBV7-6 and TRBJ1-4, with 9 nucleotides matching TRBD1. The germline CDR1 and CDR2 sequences are SGHVS and FNYEAQ. The trim removed 2 bases at V and 7 bases at J, leaving 8 bases unmatched. The CDR3 contains 16 residues.

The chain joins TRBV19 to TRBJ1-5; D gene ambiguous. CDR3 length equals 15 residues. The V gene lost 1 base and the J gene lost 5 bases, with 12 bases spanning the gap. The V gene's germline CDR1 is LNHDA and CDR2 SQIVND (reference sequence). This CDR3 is CASSIAATVDQPQHF. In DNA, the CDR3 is TGTGCCAGTAGTATAGCGGCCACGGTGGATCAGCCCCAGCATTTT.

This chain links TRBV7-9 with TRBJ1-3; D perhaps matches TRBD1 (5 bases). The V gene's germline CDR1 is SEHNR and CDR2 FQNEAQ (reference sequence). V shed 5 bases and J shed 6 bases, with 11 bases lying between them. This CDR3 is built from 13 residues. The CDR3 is CASSLGTINTIYF. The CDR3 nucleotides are TGTGCCAGCAGCCTAGGGACGATAAACACCATATATTTT.

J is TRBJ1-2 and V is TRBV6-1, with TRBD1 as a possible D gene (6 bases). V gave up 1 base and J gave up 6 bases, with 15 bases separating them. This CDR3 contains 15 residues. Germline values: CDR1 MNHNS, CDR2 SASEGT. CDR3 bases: TGTGCCAGCAGTGAAGAAACAGGGAGTTGGCATGGCTACACCTTC. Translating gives CASSEETGSWHGYTF.

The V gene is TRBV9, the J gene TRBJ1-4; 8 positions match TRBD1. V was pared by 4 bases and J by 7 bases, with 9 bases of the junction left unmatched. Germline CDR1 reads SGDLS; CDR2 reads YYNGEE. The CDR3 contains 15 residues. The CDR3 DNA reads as TGTGCCAGCAGCCCCAAGACAGGGGAGGCTGAAAAACTGTTTTTT. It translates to CASSPKTGEAEKLFF.

CDR3 sequence: CASSLARTPSGYGYTF. In nucleotides, the CDR3 is TGTGCCAGCAGCTTAGCGAGGACACCTTCGGGCTATGGCTACACCTTC. The rearrangement links TRBV7-8 to TRBJ1-2, with a possible D match to TRBD1 (5 bases). The CDR3 is 16 amino acids. V lost 0 bases, J lost 4 bases, and 15 bases lay in between. CDR1 SGHVS and CDR2 FQNEAQ come from the germline V gene.

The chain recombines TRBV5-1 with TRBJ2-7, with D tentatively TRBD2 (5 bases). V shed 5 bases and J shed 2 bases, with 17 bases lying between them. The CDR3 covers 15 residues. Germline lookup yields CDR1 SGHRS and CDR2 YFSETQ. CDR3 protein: CASRSTPDSTYEQYF. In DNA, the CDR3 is TGCGCCAGCAGATCAACACCGGACTCAACCTACGAGCAGTACTTC.